The 28 T cell receptor beta chains listed next were all sequenced from one sample in a study of OX40 agonist ivuxolimab in advanced cancers. The method was immunoSEQ multiplex PCR; TCRdb's version includes in-frame clones alone and lacks a portion of them. The sample consists of about 40,000 clones, 65% to 90% of them appearing once. The specimen comprised CD4+ or CD8+ T cells sorted from blood, sampled in a trial of the OX40 agonist ivuxolimab. The source is an adult with an advanced solid tumor such as melanoma, head and neck, liver or kidney cancer.

This clone was counted a few times. The CDR3 DNA sequence: TGTGCCAGCAGTTTATTTGGACTAGCGGGGCGCGCCTACAATGAGCAGTTCTTC. Protein sequence: CASSLFGLAGRAYNEQFF. J is TRBJ2-1 and V is TRBV27, with TRBD2 matching 12 bases. The CDR3 has 18 amino acids. V lost 1 base, J lost 2 bases, and 6 bases stayed unmatched. Germline V lookup: CDR1 MNHEY, CDR2 SMNVEV (reference sequence).

V and J are TRBV7-9 and TRBJ2-3; D is ambiguous. Germline V CDR1 and CDR2: SEHNR, FQNEAQ (reference sequence). This CDR3 is 14 amino acids long. Trimming stripped 1 base from V and 1 base from J, with 6 bases between. CDR3 nucleotide sequence: TGTGCCAGCAGCTTAGAATTGCGCACAGATACGCAGTATTTT. Its translation is CASSLELRTDTQYF.

The J gene is TRBJ1-1, the V gene TRBV18, with a possible D match to TRBD1 (6 bases). The CDR3 totals 14 residues. The V end was cut by 6 bases, the J end by 2 bases, with 13 bases between. Germline values: CDR1 KGHSH, CDR2 LQKENI. CDR3 nucleotides: TGTGCCAGCTCTCAAGACAGGAGAAACACTGAAGCTTTCTTT. Translating it yields CASSQDRRNTEAFF. The full variable domain, in which reference TRBV18 and TRBJ1-1 provide the parts outside the CDR3, is NAGVMQNPRHLVRRRGQEARLRCSPMKGHSHVYWYRQLPEEGLKFMVYLQKENIIDESGMPKERFSAEFPKEGPSILRIQQVVRGDSAAYFCASSQDRRNTEAFFGQGTRLTVV.

The gene calls are TRBV4-1 and TRBJ2-2; 7 nucleotides align to TRBD1. Germline V gene data show CDR1 as MGHRA and CDR2 as YSYEKL. This CDR3 comprises 15 residues. The ends lost 4 bases at V and 3 bases at J; junction bases unmatched: 5. The CDR3 DNA reads as TGCGCCAGCAGCCGCAGACAGGGTTACACCGGGGAGCTGTTTTTT. It encodes CASSRRQGYTGELFF.

The rearrangement uses TRBV5-6 and TRBJ2-4; no reliable D call. The CDR3 runs 13 residues. Trimming stripped 0 bases from V and 6 bases from J, with 7 bases between. The germline V gene encodes CDR1 SGHDT and CDR2 YYEEEE. CDR3 in amino acids: CASSLGSINIQYF. CDR3 bases: TGTGCCAGCAGCTTGGGGAGCATAAACATTCAGTACTTC. Filled out from reference TRBV5-6 and TRBJ2-4, the complete variable domain reads DAGVTQSPTHLIKTRGQQVTLRCSPKSGHDTVSWYQQALGQGPQFIFQYYEEEERQRGNFPDRFSGHQFPNYSSELNVNALLLGDSALYLCASSLGSINIQYFGAGTRLSVL.

Notes on this clone: The junction departs from germline at one end; a sequencing error may be responsible. The chain couples TRBV19 to TRBJ1-2; D unclear. The CDR3 length is 11 residues. Germline assignment: CDR1 LNHDA and CDR2 SQIVND (reference sequence). This chain's CDR3 is CATTGFADTHF. Written as DNA, the CDR3 is TGTGCCACCACGGGCTTCGCGGATACTCACTTC.

This sequence joins TRBV30 and TRBJ2-1, with 7 bases aligning to TRBD1. The trim removed 0 bases at V and 9 bases at J, leaving 8 bases unmatched. The V gene's germline CDR1 is GTSNPN and CDR2 SVGIG (reference sequence). The CDR3 is 14 amino acids. The CDR3 DNA is TGTGCCTGGAGTGTAACAGGGGAGAGCGTTGAGCAGTTCTTC. This sequence encodes CAWSVTGESVEQFF.

The J gene is TRBJ2-1, the V gene TRBV6-5; 8 nucleotides agree with TRBD2. The CDR3 runs to 15 residues. Germline V gene data show CDR1 as MNHEY and CDR2 as SVGAGI. Trimming removed 2 bases from V and 7 bases from J; junction bases left unmatched: 7. The CDR3 reads CASSYKGLVGNEQFF. The CDR3 DNA follows: TGTGCCAGCAGTTACAAGGGACTAGTAGGGAATGAGCAGTTCTTC.

V gene TRBV2 combines with J gene TRBJ1-2; 9 nucleotides match TRBD1. V shed 6 bases, J shed 2 bases, and the junction held 10 bases outside the gene matches. There are 16 residues in the CDR3. The V gene's germline CDR1 is SNHLY and CDR2 FYNNEI. CDR3 in amino acids: CASSPGDREGNYGYTF. CDR3 sequence (DNA): TGTGCCAGCAGCCCAGGGGACAGGGAGGGGAACTATGGCTACACCTTC.

The chain couples TRBV6-5 to TRBJ2-7; 9 bases map to TRBD1. The CDR3 sequence is 15 residues long. V trimming: 5 bases; J trimming: 0 bases; junction bases outside the gene matches: 5. Germline V gives CDR1 MNHEY, CDR2 SVGAGI. In DNA form, the CDR3 reads TGTGCCAGCAGTAAGCCGGGACAGGGCTCCTACGAGCAGTACTTC. It is translated as CASSKPGQGSYEQYF.

The chain links TRBV6-6 to TRBJ1-1, with D perhaps matching TRBD1 (6 bases). CDR3 length equals 15 residues. Trimming left V 8 bases short and J 4 bases short, with 20 bases between. Per the germline V gene, CDR1 is MNHNY and CDR2 is SVGAGI (reference sequence). In DNA, the CDR3 is TGTGCCAGCCTCGGGACACTATCCCGCGGCACTGAAGCTTTCTTT. Its translation is CASLGTLSRGTEAFF.

The chain recombines TRBV5-1 with TRBJ2-5; the D call may be TRBD1 or TRBD2 (6 bases each). This CDR3 has 15 amino acids. Trimming cost V 3 bases and J 5 bases, with 17 bases left between them. Germline CDR1 reads SGHRS; CDR2 reads YFSETQ. The CDR3 bases are TGCGCCAGCAGCTCTTCCCCGGGGGCCCGTGAGACCCAGTACTTC. Amino acid sequence: CASSSSPGARETQYF.

The V and J genes are TRBV11-2 and TRBJ2-5; D is uncertain. Germline lookup yields CDR1 SGHAT and CDR2 FQNNGV. V lost 0 bases and J 3 bases, leaving 8 bases between the germline ends. This CDR3 spans 14 amino acids. The CDR3: CASSLDGRKETQYF. CDR3 DNA sequence: TGTGCCAGCAGCTTAGACGGCAGGAAAGAGACCCAGTACTTC.

This rearrangement joins TRBV5-1 to TRBJ2-7; D may be TRBD1 (5 bases). Germline V CDR1 and CDR2: SGHRS, YFSETQ. This CDR3 contains 13 residues. V was trimmed by 5 bases and J by 0 bases, leaving 9 bases between them. CDR3 in amino acids: CASSSTASYEQYF. CDR3 nucleotide sequence: TGCGCCAGCAGTTCGACAGCCTCCTACGAGCAGTACTTC.

The chain uses TRBV7-9 and TRBJ1-4; 7 bases agree with TRBD1. The germline gives CDR1 SEHNR, CDR2 FQNEAQ (reference sequence). The CDR3 length is 15 residues. V trimming: 1 base; J trimming: 6 bases; junction bases outside the gene matches: 5. This CDR3 is CASSLVRGSDEKLFF. The CDR3 nucleotides read TGTGCCAGCAGCTTAGTCAGGGGGTCTGATGAAAAACTGTTTTTT.

This clone occurred a few times. The chain carries TRBV5-6 and TRBJ1-3, with D tentatively TRBD1 (6 bases). The V gene lost 1 base and the J gene lost 7 bases, with 15 bases spanning the gap. The CDR3 runs to 15 residues. The germline V gene has CDR1 SGHDT and CDR2 YYEEEE. The CDR3 sequence is CASSLNRVSGNTIYF. CDR3 coding DNA: TGTGCCAGCAGCTTGAACAGGGTCTCCGGTAACACCATATATTTT.

The genes are TRBV5-4 and TRBJ2-2, with a tentative D call TRBD1 (5 bases). The V end was cut by 10 bases, the J end by 1 base, with 11 bases between. The CDR3 contains 13 residues. Germline assignment: CDR1 SGHNT and CDR2 YYREEE (reference sequence). In DNA, the CDR3 is TGTGCCGGTATAACAGGGAACACCGGGGAGCTGTTTTTT. Residues: CAGITGNTGELFF.

V gene TRBV7-9 combines with J gene TRBJ2-3, with D unclear. V dropped 2 bases and J dropped 4 bases, with 10 bases sitting between them. The CDR3 sequence is 14 residues long. CDR1 and CDR2 (germline): SEHNR, FQNEAQ (reference sequence). CDR3 region: CASSLRAAADTQYF. The CDR3 coding sequence is TGTGCCAGCAGCTTACGTGCGGCGGCAGATACGCAGTATTTT.

In regard to this clone: The junction departs from the called germline gene at one end, perhaps through a read error. The J gene is TRBJ2-1, the V gene TRBV19, with 11 bases lining up with TRBD2. CDR1 is LNHDA, CDR2 SQIVND, per germline (reference sequence). The CDR3 runs 14 residues. The DNA for the CDR3 is TGTGCCAGTAGCATAGCGGGGGGGCTTCGGGAGCAGTTCTTC. Amino acids: CASSIAGGLREQFF.

The chain links TRBV4-2 to TRBJ2-1; TRBD1 agrees at 11 bases. The V gene's germline CDR1 is LGHNA and CDR2 YNFKEQ. The CDR3 is 16 residues long. Trimming cost V 0 bases and J 7 bases; bases outside gene matches: 5. CDR3 protein: CASSQDWDRGFNEQFF. The CDR3 nucleotides are TGTGCCAGCAGCCAAGACTGGGACAGGGGGTTTAATGAGCAGTTCTTC.

The chain carries TRBV7-8 and TRBJ1-4; no clear D. The CDR3 is 14 residues long. Germline CDR1 is SGHVS and CDR2 is FQNEAQ. V was pared by 4 bases and J by 3 bases, with 9 bases between. CDR3: CASSSTDPNEKLFF. As DNA, the CDR3 is TGTGCCAGCAGCTCCACCGACCCTAATGAAAAACTGTTTTTT.

The rearrangement links TRBV30 to TRBJ1-5; no reliable D call. Germline V lookup: CDR1 GTSNPN, CDR2 SVGIG (reference sequence). The CDR3 spans 13 residues. V gave up 0 bases and J gave up 6 bases, with 9 bases separating them. The CDR3 nucleotides read TGTGCCTGGAGTGTAAATGAGGCTCAGCCCCAGCATTTT. As protein: CAWSVNEAQPQHF. Variable domain in full (rest from reference TRBV30 and TRBJ1-5): SQTIHQWPATLVQPVGSPLSLECTVEGTSNPNLYWYRQAAGRGLQLLFYSVGIGQISSEVPQNLSASRPQDRQFILSSKKLLLSDSGFYLCAWSVNEAQPQHFGDGTRLSIL.

This clone was picked up one time. This rearrangement joins TRBV20-1 to TRBJ1-3; D gene unclear. V was pared by 5 bases and J by 4 bases, with 6 bases between. The length of the CDR3 is 11 residues. Per the germline V gene, CDR1 is DFQATT and CDR2 is SNEGSKA (reference sequence). The CDR3 sequence is CSAPRGNTIYF. The CDR3 DNA is TGCAGTGCTCCGCGCGGAAACACCATATATTTT.

The chain joins TRBV29-1 to TRBJ2-4, with 11 bases fitting TRBD2. Per the germline V gene, CDR1 is SQVTM and CDR2 is ANQGSEA. Trimming at V came to 7 bases and at J to 4 bases, leaving 6 bases not matched to a gene. This CDR3 is built from 14 residues. CDR3 DNA sequence: TGCAGCGCCCGAGGGACTAGCGGTAAAAACATTCAGTACTTC. This codes for CSARGTSGKNIQYF.

J is TRBJ1-4 and V is TRBV10-2; D call uncertain. V was pared by 7 bases and J by 8 bases, with 17 bases between. This CDR3 is built from 14 residues. Per the germline V gene, CDR1 is WSHSY and CDR2 is SAAADI. CDR3 in DNA: TGCGCCAGCACGCGGCCACCGCCTTTCGAAAAACTGTTTTTT. Protein product: CASTRPPPFEKLFF.

V usage is TRBV30 and J usage is TRBJ2-5; 13 bases fit TRBD2. Germline CDR1 is GTSNPN and CDR2 is SVGIG (reference sequence). With 4 bases clipped from V and 7 bases from J, the junction kept 9 bases outside the gene matches. The CDR3 covers 15 residues. The CDR3 region is CAWIGLAGAGRTQYF. The CDR3 coding sequence is TGTGCCTGGATAGGACTAGCGGGGGCTGGGAGGACCCAGTACTTC.

The V call is TRBV9, the J call TRBJ2-2, with 15 nucleotides matching TRBD2. With 3 bases clipped from V and 4 bases from J, the junction kept 13 bases outside the gene matches. CDR3 size: 20 residues. CDR1 is SGDLS, CDR2 YYNGEE, per germline. The CDR3: CASSGTRTSGGVRRTGELFF. CDR3 in DNA: TGTGCCAGCAGCGGCACCCGGACTAGCGGGGGGGTTCGGCGCACCGGGGAGCTGTTTTTT. Full variable domain (missing parts from reference TRBV9 and TRBJ2-2): DSGVTQTPKHLITATGQRVTLRCSPRSGDLSVYWYQQSLDQGLQFLIQYYNGEERAKGNILERFSAQQFPDLHSELNLSSLELGDSALYFCASSGTRTSGGVRRTGELFFGEGSRLTVL.

This rearrangement joins TRBV12-5 to TRBJ1-1, with TRBD1 matching over 7 bases. The CDR3 has 14 residues. V shed 4 bases and J 1 base; nucleotides not matched to a gene: 3. CDR1 is LGHNT, CDR2 FRNRAP, per germline. The CDR3 reads CASGWDSRNTEAFF. Here the CDR3 DNA reads TGTGCTAGTGGTTGGGACAGCCGGAACACTGAAGCTTTCTTT.